Listed here are 30 T cell receptor beta chains from one sample, sequenced in a study of cytomegalovirus exposure and HLA in healthy donors. PCR was performed using 60 Vbeta and 13 Jbeta primers. The method was immunoSEQ multiplex PCR; TCRdb's version includes in-frame clones alone and lacks a portion of them. Counted here are roughly 150,000 clones, 60% to 80% occurring once; the ten biggest clones make up about 2.2%. Source material: PBMCs. The receptor set was obtained from a man aged 25-45 years in good health and CMV-seronegative.

The rearrangement uses TRBV7-9 and TRBJ2-7; 7 nucleotides agree with TRBD1. The CDR3 runs 15 residues. V dropped 4 bases and J dropped 0; count of bases not matched to a gene: 6. CDR1 and CDR2 from the germline V gene are SEHNR and FQNEAQ (reference sequence). The CDR3 protein is CASSSDRASSYEQYF. The CDR3, as DNA: TGTGCCAGCAGCTCTGACAGGGCGAGCTCCTACGAGCAGTACTTC.

The J gene is TRBJ1-5, the V gene TRBV5-1; D call uncertain. The CDR3 is made up of 15 amino acids. V lost 1 base to trimming and J lost 4 bases, with 12 bases between them. Germline CDR1 and CDR2: SGHRS and YFSETQ. For the CDR3, the DNA is TGCGCCAGCAGCTTGAGTGGTGGCCCTAATCAGCCCCAGCATTTT. Translated, it gives CASSLSGGPNQPQHF. Variable domain in full (rest from reference TRBV5-1 and TRBJ1-5): KAGVTQTPRYLIKTRGQQVTLSCSPISGHRSVSWYQQTPGQGLQFLFEYFSETQRNKGNFPGRFSGRQFSNSRSEMNVSTLELGDSALYLCASSLSGGPNQPQHFGDGTRLSIL.

This rearrangement joins TRBV7-8 to TRBJ2-1; 13 bases are shared with TRBD2. The CDR3 spans 17 residues. Germline loops: CDR1 SGHVS, CDR2 FQNEAQ. J was trimmed by 7 bases and V by 0 bases; bases with no gene match: 6. The CDR3 protein is CASSLALLAGGHNEQFF. In nucleotides, the CDR3 is TGTGCCAGCAGCTTAGCGCTACTAGCGGGAGGGCATAATGAGCAGTTCTTC.

The chain uses TRBV5-1 and TRBJ2-7; D gene unclear. V dropped 0 bases and J dropped 4 bases, with 14 bases sitting between them. Looked up from germline, CDR1 is SGHRS and CDR2 is YFSETQ. CDR3 length: 15 amino acids. CDR3 residues: CASSLVGNAEYEQYF. The DNA of the CDR3 is TGCGCCAGCAGCTTGGTCGGAAATGCGGAATACGAGCAGTACTTC.

V is TRBV28 and J is TRBJ1-5, with a tentative D call TRBD1 (5 bases). CDR1 and CDR2 (germline): MDHEN, SYDVKM. V lost 7 bases and J lost 3, with 13 bases in between. CDR3 length: 14 residues. CDR3 protein: CASNSDSINQPQHF. DNA of the CDR3: TGTGCCAGCAATTCCGACAGTATCAATCAGCCCCAGCATTTT.

The chain has TRBV29-1 and TRBJ1-1; TRBD1 matches at 7 bases. Germline V gene lookup returns CDR1 SQVTM and CDR2 ANQGSEA. Losses at the gene ends were 7 bases for V and 0 bases for J; bases not matched to a gene: 2. This CDR3 is 12 amino acids long. The CDR3 loop is CSGDSLNTEAFF. The CDR3 coding sequence is TGCAGCGGGGACAGCCTGAACACTGAAGCTTTCTTT. The full variable domain, in which reference TRBV29-1 and TRBJ1-1 provide the parts outside the CDR3, is SAVISQKPSRDICQRGTSLTIQCQVDSQVTMMFWYRQQPGQSLTLIATANQGSEATYESGFVIDKFPISRPNLTFSTLTVSNMSPEDSSIYLCSGDSLNTEAFFGQGTRLTVV.

A few counts support this clone. The chain is built from TRBV10-1 and TRBJ2-2; unclear D gene. CDR3 length: 14 residues. V lost 7 bases and J lost 0, with 9 bases in between. Per germline, CDR1 WNHNN and CDR2 SYGVQD (reference sequence). DNA for the CDR3: TGCGCCAGCAACGATCAGTCGAACACCGGGGAGCTGTTTTTT. The encoded protein is CASNDQSNTGELFF.

The chain carries TRBV4-3 and TRBJ2-4; D perhaps matches TRBD1 (6 bases). The CDR3 contains 16 residues. Germline V gives CDR1 LGHNA, CDR2 YSLEER. V gave up 1 base and J gave up 0 bases, with 10 bases separating them. CDR3 in amino acids: CASSQAGVLAKNIQYF. The DNA for the CDR3 is TGCGCCAGCAGCCAAGCAGGGGTTTTAGCCAAAAACATTCAGTACTTC.

The chain combines TRBV28 with TRBJ2-6; 7 bases map to TRBD2. CDR1 is MDHEN, CDR2 SYDVKM, per germline. With V trimmed by 2 bases and J by 2 bases, 0 bases remained unmatched. The CDR3 is made up of 15 amino acids. The CDR3 region is CASSLGGAGANVLTF. The CDR3 DNA follows: TGTGCCAGCAGTTTAGGGGGGGCTGGGGCCAACGTCCTGACTTTC.

In this sample, this clone is large. V is TRBV27 and J is TRBJ1-2; D gene ambiguous. The CDR3 length is 13 residues. Germline loops: CDR1 MNHEY, CDR2 SMNVEV (reference sequence). V was cut by 5 bases and J by 8 bases, with 15 bases left in between. This CDR3 reads CASSLDKSTGYTF. In DNA form, the CDR3 reads TGTGCCAGCAGTCTCGACAAGAGTACAGGCTACACCTTC.

The CDR3 DNA is TGTGCCAGCAGCTTAGCCCTAGCGGGAATATACGAGCAGTACTTC. Its translation is CASSLALAGIYEQYF. The genes are TRBV7-2 and TRBJ2-7, with TRBD2 matching 9 bases. The germline CDR1 and CDR2 sequences are SGHTA and FQGNSA. V gave up 0 bases and J gave up 4 bases; unmatched junction bases: 4. This CDR3 comprises 15 residues.

Worth noting for this clone: This sample also contains other DNA sequences that code for the same CDR3. The V and J genes are TRBV30 and TRBJ2-7, with TRBD2 as a possible D gene (5 bases). The CDR3 runs to 11 residues. The germline gives CDR1 GTSNPN, CDR2 SVGIG (reference sequence). Trimming removed 2 bases at V and 4 bases at J, with 6 bases between. The CDR3 spells CAWSPGYEQYF. CDR3 bases: TGTGCCTGGAGTCCGGGATACGAGCAGTACTTC.

The genes are TRBV2 and TRBJ2-5; tentative D call: TRBD2 (6 bases). The tail of the sequence fits TRBJ2-7 better, so the J call may be wrong. CDR3 size: 13 residues. From germline, CDR1 is SNHLY and CDR2 FYNNEI. For the CDR3, the DNA is TGTGCCAGCAGTCAAACGGGAGACGGCGAGCAGTACTTC. Encoded protein: CASSQTGDGEQYF.

This clone was detected a few times. This chain links TRBV9 with TRBJ1-1, with D maybe TRBD1 (5 bases). CDR1 and CDR2 (germline): SGDLS, YYNGEE. With 0 bases removed from V and 5 bases from J, the gap between germline ends came to 8 bases. This CDR3 comprises 13 residues. Here the CDR3 reads CASSVARGTEAFF. CDR3 in DNA: TGTGCCAGCAGCGTAGCAAGGGGTACTGAAGCTTTCTTT.

This chain joins TRBV15 and TRBJ2-3, with 13 bases that match TRBD2. Germline values: CDR1 LNHNV, CDR2 YYDKDF (reference sequence). This CDR3 comprises 15 residues. Losses at the gene ends were 3 bases for V and 7 bases for J; bases not matched to a gene: 4. The CDR3 DNA sequence: TGTGCCACCAGCAGCGGACTAGCGGGAGTGAATACGCAGTATTTT. It yields the protein CATSSGLAGVNTQYF.

This sequence joins TRBV28 and TRBJ2-1, with D unclear. V was shortened by 4 bases and J by 7 bases, with 11 bases between the two germline ends. This CDR3 has 13 amino acids. Germline-derived CDR1 and CDR2 are MDHEN and SYDVKM. CDR3 DNA: TGTGCCAGCAGTTCTGGCCCTTCGAATGAGCAGTTCTTC. This codes for CASSSGPSNEQFF.

This chain connects TRBV6-5 to TRBJ1-6, with 7 bases that match TRBD1. The V gene end was trimmed by 6 bases and the J gene end by 10 bases; junction bases not matched to a gene: 9. In germline, CDR1 is MNHEY, CDR2 SVGAGI. The CDR3 totals 14 residues. In nucleotides, the CDR3 is TGTGCCAGCAGGAACGACAGGGAATTATCACCCCTCCACTTT. Its translation is CASRNDRELSPLHF.

The genes are TRBV30 and TRBJ1-3, with D possibly TRBD1 on 6 matching bases. The CDR3 is made up of 19 amino acids. Germline assignment: CDR1 GTSNPN and CDR2 SVGIG (reference sequence). V lost 0 bases to trimming and J lost 0 bases, with 21 bases between them. The chain's CDR3 is CAWSVNPGHGDYSGNTIYF. The CDR3 nucleotides read TGTGCCTGGAGTGTCAATCCGGGACATGGGGACTACTCTGGAAACACCATATATTTT.

The chain links TRBV5-4 to TRBJ2-5, with 8 bases fitting TRBD1. The J call may be in error: the DNA end matches TRBJ2-7 better. The CDR3 consists of 16 residues. Germline V CDR1 and CDR2: SGHNT, YYREEE (reference sequence). CDR3 bases: TGTGCCAGCAGCTTGACCGGGACAGGAGTTTCTTACGAGCAGTACTTC. It specifies CASSLTGTGVSYEQYF.

The chain recombines TRBV29-1 with TRBJ2-5; 7 bases match TRBD2. The closer fit of TRBJ2-7 to the DNA end suggests the J call may be wrong. This CDR3 comprises 14 residues. CDR1 SQVTM and CDR2 ANQGSEA come from the germline V gene. The CDR3 region is CSVEDHLGGYEQYF. DNA for the CDR3: TGCAGCGTTGAAGACCACCTGGGGGGGTACGAGCAGTACTTC.

The chain carries TRBV2 and TRBJ2-7; 7 bases match TRBD2. CDR3 size: 14 residues. Trimming at V came to 3 bases and at J to 3 bases, leaving 5 bases not matched to a gene. Looked up from germline, CDR1 is SNHLY and CDR2 is FYNNEI. The CDR3 sequence: CASSDASGNYEQYF. The CDR3 DNA reads as TGTGCCAGCAGTGATGCTAGCGGAAACTACGAGCAGTACTTC.

The chain links TRBV28 to TRBJ1-2, with TRBD1 as a possible D gene (6 bases). V was clipped by 5 bases and J by 0 bases, with 13 bases between them. CDR1 MDHEN and CDR2 SYDVKM come from the germline V gene. The CDR3 covers 15 residues. The chain's CDR3 is CASSPPYRANYGYTF. The CDR3 DNA reads TGTGCCAGCAGTCCCCCCTACAGGGCTAACTATGGCTACACCTTC.

This clone was observed a few times. The genes are TRBV6-5 and TRBJ2-3, with 9 bases fitting TRBD2. The CDR3 has 14 amino acids. Germline lookup yields CDR1 MNHEY and CDR2 SVGAGI. The trim removed 6 bases at V and 5 bases at J, leaving 6 bases unmatched. The CDR3 region is CASRPGLAGDTQYF. In DNA, the CDR3 is TGTGCCAGCAGGCCGGGACTAGCAGGAGATACGCAGTATTTT.

The V call is TRBV7-2, the J call TRBJ2-1, with 9 bases that match TRBD2. Germline-derived CDR1 and CDR2 are SGHTA and FQGNSA. The CDR3 runs to 16 residues. The junction had 9 bases not matched to a gene; V was cut back by 1 base and J by 8 bases. CDR3 sequence (DNA): TGTGCCAGCAGCTTAGAAAGAGCGGGAGGAGGGGATGAGCAGTTCTTC. As protein: CASSLERAGGGDEQFF.

CDR3 coding DNA: TGTGCCAGCAGCTTAGCTTTTCGGCGGGGGAAATACAATGAGCAGTTCTTC. Translation gives CASSLAFRRGKYNEQFF. The V gene is TRBV7-9, the J gene TRBJ2-1, with 7 bases aligning to TRBD2. V lost 0 bases, J lost 4 bases, and 9 bases stayed unmatched. The CDR3 consists of 17 residues. Germline CDR1 reads SEHNR; CDR2 reads FQNEAQ (reference sequence). The variable domain in full, with the rest retrieved from reference TRBV7-9 and TRBJ2-1, is DTGVSQNPRHKITKRGQNVTFRCDPISEHNRLYWYRQTLGQGPEFLTYFQNEAQLEKSRLLSDRFSAERPKGSFSTLEIQRTEQGDSAMYLCASSLAFRRGKYNEQFFGPGTRLTVL.

V is TRBV18 and J is TRBJ2-1; TRBD2 matches 11 bases. The V segment lost 3 bases and the J segment 7 bases; nucleotides outside the gene matches: 8. The CDR3 sequence is 16 residues long. The V gene's germline CDR1 is KGHSH and CDR2 LQKENI. The CDR3 coding sequence is TGTGCCAGCTCACCGGTACTAGCGGGAGAGAGGAATGAGCAGTTCTTC. It yields the protein CASSPVLAGERNEQFF.

This sequence joins TRBV6-1 and TRBJ1-2; tentative D call: TRBD1 (5 bases). In germline, CDR1 is MNHNS, CDR2 SASEGT. V was cut by 4 bases and J by 6 bases, with 15 bases left in between. The CDR3 loop spans 14 amino acids. CDR3 protein: CASSGPGGTDGYTF. The CDR3 DNA follows: TGTGCCAGCAGTGGGCCCGGGGGTACTGATGGCTACACCTTC.

V gene TRBV28 combines with J gene TRBJ2-7; 9 bases agree with TRBD2. The V and J ends lost 6 bases and 2 bases, in that order; junction bases with no gene match: 5. The CDR3 has 14 amino acids. Germline CDR1 and CDR2: MDHEN and SYDVKM. CDR3 sequence: CASRNSGSPYEQYF. The CDR3 DNA follows: TGTGCCAGCAGAAATAGCGGGAGCCCCTACGAGCAGTACTTC.

The genes are TRBV5-4 and TRBJ1-2; D unresolved. The V gene lost 7 bases and the J gene lost 4 bases, with 5 bases spanning the gap. In germline, CDR1 is SGHNT, CDR2 YYREEE (reference sequence). CDR3 length equals 10 residues. DNA for the CDR3: TGTGCCAGCTCCGTCTATGGCTACACCTTC. Encoded protein: CASSVYGYTF.

V usage is TRBV30 and J usage is TRBJ1-2; 8 nucleotides agree with TRBD1. The CDR3 has 14 amino acids. After removal of 0 bases from V and 8 bases from J, the junction contained 8 bases not matched to a gene. Germline loops: CDR1 GTSNPN, CDR2 SVGIG (reference sequence). CDR3 protein: CAWSVRQGLEGYTF. The CDR3 region has the DNA TGTGCCTGGAGTGTGAGACAGGGGCTAGAGGGCTACACCTTC. Combining the CDR3 with reference TRBV30 and TRBJ1-2 gives the whole variable domain SQTIHQWPATLVQPVGSPLSLECTVEGTSNPNLYWYRQAAGRGLQLLFYSVGIGQISSEVPQNLSASRPQDRQFILSSKKLLLSDSGFYLCAWSVRQGLEGYTFGSGTRLTVV.